Following are 8 T cell receptor beta chains from one sample sequenced in a study of blood T cells in healthy people across ages. Alongside a J-beta primer mix, a sample-barcoded 5' primer served in a second PCR lasting about 7 to 11 cycles. TCRdb fed the 5' RACE reads into MiXCR, producing one record per CDR3 protein. Among roughly 800,000 distinct CDR3 sequences, roughly 60% were seen once, and the ten largest hold roughly 22%. The sequencing input was blood. The origin of the receptors is a man aged 30 to 39 in good health.

This chain links TRBV9 with TRBJ2-1; TRBD2 matches at 9 bases. Germline lookup yields CDR1 SGDLS and CDR2 YYNGEE. The V segment lost 0 bases and the J segment 7 bases; nucleotides outside the gene matches: 5. This CDR3 region has 15 residues. The CDR3 protein is CASSVESGRSNEQFF. CDR3 nucleotides: TGTGCCAGCAGCGTAGAGAGCGGGAGGAGTAATGAGCAGTTCTTC.

This clonotype was observed a handful of times. The chain couples TRBV20-1 to TRBJ2-3; possibly TRBD2 for D (5 bases). The germline CDR1 and CDR2 sequences are DFQATT and SNEGSKA (reference sequence). The CDR3 is 13 residues long. The V end was cut by 3 bases, the J end by 2 bases, with 9 bases between. As DNA, the CDR3 is TGCAGTGCTAGTACGGGGTCCACAGATACGCAGTATTTT. This sequence encodes CSASTGSTDTQYF.

The sample holds a few counts of this clonotype. This rearrangement joins TRBV6-2 or TRBV6-3 to TRBJ2-1; D unresolved. The CDR3 is made up of 13 amino acids. Germline V gene sequence: CDR1 MNHEY, CDR2 SVGEGT. Trimming removed 7 bases at V and 5 bases at J, with 12 bases between. The chain's CDR3 is CASTLTPDNEQFF. CDR3 DNA sequence: TGTGCCAGCACCTTGACACCGGACAATGAGCAGTTCTTC.

The CDR3 sequence: CASSYLSGNYEQYF. The DNA for the CDR3 is TGCGCCAGCAGCTACCTTAGCGGGAACTACGAGCAGTACTTC. The chain recombines TRBV5-1 with TRBJ2-7, with 8 bases matching TRBD2. The V gene's germline CDR1 is SGHRS and CDR2 YFSETQ. CDR3 length equals 14 residues. Trimming cost V 3 bases and J 3 bases; bases outside gene matches: 5.

The chain joins TRBV6-5 to TRBJ2-1, with D hard to call. Germline assignment: CDR1 MNHEY and CDR2 SVGAGI. Trimming removed 6 bases at V and 10 bases at J, with 16 bases between. The CDR3 is 13 amino acids. The CDR3 region is CASSITTRGEQFF. CDR3 coding DNA: TGTGCCAGCAGCATCACGACCCGAGGCGAGCAGTTCTTC.

The chain employs TRBV28 and TRBJ2-5; 10 bases map to TRBD1. The DNA matches TRBJ2-7 better at its end, which makes the J call doubtful. CDR3 size: 14 residues. The V gene's germline CDR1 is MDHEN and CDR2 SYDVKM. The CDR3 is CASSRDRGLLEQYF. The CDR3, as DNA: TGTGCCAGCAGCCGGGACAGGGGACTCCTCGAGCAGTACTTC.

Here the CDR3 reads CASSLVQANTGELFF. The CDR3 nucleotides are TGTGCCAGCAGCTTAGTCCAGGCGAACACCGGGGAGCTGTTTTTT. The chain has TRBV11-2 and TRBJ2-2, with D hard to call. Trimming pared 1 base from V and 0 bases from J, leaving 6 bases between. Germline assignment: CDR1 SGHAT and CDR2 FQNNGV. The CDR3 totals 15 residues.

The CDR3 coding sequence is TGCGCCAGCAGCTTTGTTTCAGGGGCCGATACGCAGTATTTT. It encodes CASSFVSGADTQYF. This chain links TRBV5-1 with TRBJ2-3; D perhaps matches TRBD1 (6 bases). V was clipped by 2 bases and J by 6 bases, with 13 bases between them. This CDR3 region has 14 residues. CDR1 is SGHRS, CDR2 YFSETQ, per germline.